This T cell receptor beta chain comes out of a study of cytomegalovirus exposure and HLA in healthy donors. Regarding the study as a whole: Later analysis demonstrated an association between a missense DCLRE1C variant and TCR beta V- and J-gene trimming. A later analysis found common viral pathogens apparently linked to several of the most significant clusters. Sequencing likely generated an artifact that appeared as a cluster of highly shared sequence variants. Later analysis showed most CMV-associated TCR beta chains appearing HLA-restricted.

Per germline, CDR1 SGHRS and CDR2 YFSETQ. Trimming shortened V by 0 bases and J by 5 bases, and 6 bases separated the two germline ends. There are 13 residues in the CDR3. For this clone: Antigen unknown.

PCR primers comprised 60 Vbeta and 13 Jbeta primers. Some clones are missing from TCRdb's copy, which holds only in-frame ones; the method was immunoSEQ multiplex PCR. The data hold roughly 130,000 clones, with roughly four fifths observed a single time. The source of this sequence is a male donor in good health and CMV-seropositive. The gene calls are TRBV5-1 and TRBJ2-4; D not resolved. Sequencing used PBMCs. The CDR3 reads CASSLEQENIQYF. The CDR3 DNA reads as TGCGCCAGCAGCTTGGAGCAGGAAAACATTCAGTACTTC.